Listed here are 30 T cell receptor beta chains from one sample, sequenced in a study of T cells in Graves' hyperthyroidism and ophthalmopathy. Amplification yielded TCR beta CDR3 regions, with RNA transcripts as the source. Using the HTBI primer set, a first-round RT-PCR was run on the TCR CDR3. TCRdb used MiXCR to reprocess the multiplex PCR reads, holding one entry per CDR3 protein. Among roughly 400,000 distinct CDR3 sequences listed, around 15% were seen once. Sequencing used blood. The receptors come from a man aged 45-65 years with Graves' ophthalmopathy.

In this sample, this clonotype turned up many times. This chain links TRBV20-1 with TRBJ2-3, with D unclear. V was cut by 3 bases and J by 1 base, with 11 bases left in between. CDR1 DFQATT and CDR2 SNEGSKA come from the germline V gene (reference sequence). The CDR3 is 14 amino acids. In DNA, the CDR3 is TGCAGTGCTAGGTTGCGGTCCGGCACAGATACGCAGTATTTT. Its protein is CSARLRSGTDTQYF.

This clonotype was recorded a few times. The chain has TRBV12-3 or TRBV12-4 and TRBJ1-4; D uncertain. The CDR3 spans 15 residues. The V end lost 1 base, the J end lost 6 bases, and 12 bases lay between the germline ends. CDR3 nucleotide sequence: TGTGCCAGCAGTTTAGTCGGGGTATTAGATGAAAAACTGTTTTTT. This translates into CASSLVGVLDEKLFF.

Only a few counts were recorded for this clonotype. The chain couples TRBV10-3 to TRBJ1-2; 8 bases are shared with TRBD1. Germline trimming cut 11 bases from V and 0 bases from J; bases unmatched to any gene: 2. The CDR3 length is 12 residues. Germline V lookup: CDR1 ENHRY, CDR2 SYGVKD. CDR3 loop: CAAQGANYGYTF. In DNA form, the CDR3 reads TGTGCCGCACAGGGGGCTAACTATGGCTACACCTTC.

The CDR3 region is CASSESDRSHYGYTF. CDR3 nucleotide sequence: TGTGCCAGCAGTGAATCAGACAGGAGTCACTATGGCTACACCTTC. V gene TRBV25-1 combines with J gene TRBJ1-2; tentatively, D is TRBD1 (6 bases). CDR3 length: 15 amino acids. Germline assignment: CDR1 MGHDK and CDR2 SYGVNS. Trimming took 1 base from V and 3 from J, leaving 12 bases between them.

This clonotype appeared many times. The chain carries TRBV18 and TRBJ2-1; 9 bases are a match to TRBD2. The CDR3 contains 17 residues. Germline V gene sequence: CDR1 KGHSH, CDR2 LQKENI. V shed 3 bases, J shed 0 bases, and the junction held 6 bases outside the gene matches. The CDR3 DNA reads as TGTGCCAGCTCACCTAGCGGGAGAGGCCCCTCCTACAATGAGCAGTTCTTC. Protein sequence: CASSPSGRGPSYNEQFF.

This clonotype was observed many times. The chain employs TRBV20-1 and TRBJ1-1; no clear D. The CDR3 is 12 residues long. Germline values: CDR1 DFQATT, CDR2 SNEGSKA (reference sequence). V shed 2 bases and J shed 0 bases, with 4 bases lying between them. CDR3 loop: CSARPVNTEAFF. The CDR3 DNA follows: TGCAGTGCTAGACCAGTGAACACTGAAGCTTTCTTT.

This clonotype was recorded many times. The V gene is TRBV12-3 or TRBV12-4, the J gene TRBJ1-5, with D maybe TRBD1 (5 bases). The CDR3 has 13 amino acids. V was clipped by 8 bases and J by 6 bases, with 14 bases between them. This CDR3 is CASGPRVGQPQHF. CDR3 nucleotide sequence: TGTGCCAGCGGGCCCAGGGTAGGTCAGCCCCAGCATTTT.

This clonotype was observed a handful of times. The rearrangement links TRBV2 to TRBJ2-2; TRBD1 matches at 9 bases. Trimming took 9 bases from V and 7 from J; bases not matched to a gene: 12. CDR1 is SNHLY, CDR2 FYNNEI, per germline. This CDR3 comprises 15 residues. In DNA form, the CDR3 reads TGTGCCAGAGAGGGTCACAGGGGGCGAGGCGGGGAGCTGTTTTTT. As protein: CAREGHRGRGGELFF.

This clonotype was seen a few times. The chain links TRBV5-5 to TRBJ1-2; D may be TRBD1 (5 bases). This CDR3 has 14 amino acids. Trimming removed 2 bases at V and 4 bases at J, with 12 bases between. Germline-derived CDR1 and CDR2 are SGHKS and YYEKEE (reference sequence). CDR3 nucleotides: TGTGCCAGCAGCTTCCTATCAAGGGGCTATGGCTACACCTTC. Protein product: CASSFLSRGYGYTF.

CDR3 sequence (DNA): TGTGCCAGCAGTTTATCCGGACTAGCCGGGGAGCTGTTTTTT. Encoded protein: CASSLSGLAGELFF. This sequence joins TRBV12-3 or TRBV12-4 and TRBJ2-2; TRBD2 aligns across 7 bases. CDR3 length equals 14 residues. The ends lost 2 bases at V and 6 bases at J; junction bases unmatched: 3.

At least ten counts were recorded for this clonotype. Here the CDR3 reads CASSQGQMTFF. CDR3 nucleotides: TGTGCCAGCAGTCAAGGACAGATGACTTTCTTT. V and J are TRBV6-2 or TRBV6-3 and TRBJ1-1; D might be TRBD1 (6 bases). V dropped 5 bases and J dropped 12 bases, with 13 bases sitting between them. Germline V gives CDR1 MNHEY, CDR2 SVGEGT. The CDR3 has 11 amino acids.

This clonotype came up many times. The V call is TRBV5-1, the J call TRBJ2-1; TRBD2 matches 9 bases. The CDR3 is 15 residues long. The germline CDR1 and CDR2 sequences are SGHRS and YFSETQ. The J segment lost 5 bases and the V segment lost 4 bases, leaving 7 bases of the junction unmatched. The CDR3 loop reads CASSRRTSANNEQFF. In DNA form, the CDR3 reads TGCGCCAGCAGCAGGAGGACTAGCGCCAACAATGAGCAGTTCTTC.

This clonotype appeared a few times. This chain joins TRBV14 and TRBJ2-5, with unresolved D. This CDR3 comprises 16 residues. Deletions cut 1 base from V and 0 bases from J, with 12 bases between. Germline loops: CDR1 SGHDN, CDR2 FVKESK. The CDR3 nucleotides are TGTGCCAGCAGCCAAGGCACGCGATCGTACCAAGAGACCCAGTACTTC. Translating it yields CASSQGTRSYQETQYF.

Ten or more counts support this clonotype. The rearrangement uses TRBV24-1 and TRBJ2-5; possibly TRBD2 for D (6 bases). Trimming shortened V by 3 bases and J by 1 base, and 14 bases separated the two germline ends. Germline CDR1 is KGHDR and CDR2 is SFDVKD. This CDR3 has 16 amino acids. The CDR3 DNA is TGTGCCACCAGTGATCCCGGGACTCGGGGCCAAGAGACCCAGTACTTC. The encoded protein is CATSDPGTRGQETQYF.

The J gene is TRBJ1-2, the V gene TRBV29-1, with D possibly being TRBD1 (5 bases). The CDR3 spans 12 residues. The V and J ends lost 3 bases and 8 bases respectively, with 13 bases between them. Germline CDR1 reads SQVTM; CDR2 reads ANQGSEA. CDR3 in DNA: TGCAGCGTTGAGTGGGGGACGGGCGGCTACACCTTC. This sequence encodes CSVEWGTGGYTF.

This clonotype was seen a few times. The CDR3 here is CASSGLTDHEQYF. The CDR3 DNA follows: TGTGCCAGCAGTGGCCTAACCGACCACGAGCAGTACTTC. The chain has TRBV27 and TRBJ2-7; no clear D gene. Germline assignment: CDR1 MNHEY and CDR2 SMNVEV (reference sequence). The CDR3 extends over 13 amino acids. With 5 bases removed from V and 5 bases from J, the gap between germline ends came to 13 bases.

The sample holds many counts of this clonotype. The chain couples TRBV18 to TRBJ1-6; D unclear. The ends were cut back, 4 bases at V and 12 bases at J, with 13 bases in the middle. Germline-derived CDR1 and CDR2 are KGHSH and LQKENI. The CDR3 extends over 13 amino acids. CDR3 protein: CASSQAGLEPLHF. The CDR3 DNA reads as TGTGCCAGCTCACAGGCAGGCCTCGAACCCCTCCACTTT.

The table lists this clonotype with many counts. The chain combines TRBV14 with TRBJ2-7; 10 nucleotides line up with TRBD2. This CDR3 has 15 amino acids. Losses at the gene ends were 2 bases for V and 3 bases for J; bases not matched to a gene: 4. Germline values: CDR1 SGHDN, CDR2 FVKESK. CDR3 coding DNA: TGTGCCAGCAGCCAACCGGGACTAGCGCGCTACGAGCAGTACTTC. This codes for CASSQPGLARYEQYF.

V gene TRBV6-5 combines with J gene TRBJ1-1, with 9 positions matching TRBD1. The CDR3 has 13 residues. Germline-derived CDR1 and CDR2 are MNHEY and SVGAGI. V trimming: 2 bases; J trimming: 8 bases; junction bases outside the gene matches: 3. The CDR3 bases are TGTGCCAGCAGTTACCCTGGGACAGGGGAAGCTTTCTTT. Protein: CASSYPGTGEAFF.

This clonotype was seen at least ten times. J is TRBJ1-1 and V is TRBV10-3; unclear D gene. Trimming removed 4 bases at V and 1 base at J, with 16 bases between. This CDR3 comprises 16 residues. Germline loops: CDR1 ENHRY, CDR2 SYGVKD. The CDR3 region has the DNA TGTGCCATCAGTGTGGGCGCAGGAGGTAGGAACACTGAAGCTTTCTTT. Amino acid sequence: CAISVGAGGRNTEAFF.

To note about this clonotype: Germline and junction disagree at one end, which may indicate a read error. The V call is TRBV20-1, the J call TRBJ2-5; 10 nucleotides line up with TRBD1. The CDR3 has 15 residues. Germline V CDR1 and CDR2: DFQATT, SNEGSKA (reference sequence). CDR3 residues: CSARDLAGTGAGGDF. CDR3 coding DNA: TGCAGTGCTAGAGATCTCGCCGGGACAGGGGCCGGAGGCGACTTC.

This clonotype was counted at least ten times. This chain links TRBV10-3 with TRBJ2-1; D perhaps matches TRBD2 (6 bases). There are 12 residues in the CDR3. Germline V gene sequence: CDR1 ENHRY, CDR2 SYGVKD. V dropped 8 bases and J dropped 15 bases, with 20 bases sitting between them. CDR3 sequence reads: CAILAVSGVPFF. CDR3 nucleotides: TGTGCCATCTTAGCCGTATCGGGAGTCCCGTTCTTC.

The table lists this clonotype with many counts. V usage is TRBV7-9 and J usage is TRBJ2-2, with 8 bases matching TRBD1. CDR3 length: 17 amino acids. With 4 bases clipped from V and 1 base from J, the junction kept 8 bases outside the gene matches. Germline assignment: CDR1 SEHNR and CDR2 FQNEAQ (reference sequence). The CDR3 spells CASSSGGGTGNTGELFF. CDR3 DNA: TGTGCCAGCAGCTCGGGCGGCGGGACAGGGAACACCGGGGAGCTGTTTTTT.

The rearrangement joins TRBV6-2 or TRBV6-3 to TRBJ1-1; TRBD1 agrees at 8 bases. Germline CDR1 MNHEY, CDR2 SVGEGT. Trimming removed 2 bases from V and 1 base from J; junction bases left unmatched: 6. This CDR3 spans 16 amino acids. CDR3 residues: CASSYSTGTGNTEAFF. The CDR3 region has the DNA TGTGCCAGCAGTTACAGTACCGGGACAGGGAACACTGAAGCTTTCTTT.

The V call is TRBV19, the J call TRBJ1-1; D gene ambiguous. With 5 bases removed from V and 0 bases from J, the gap between germline ends came to 7 bases. From germline, CDR1 is LNHDA and CDR2 SQIVND (reference sequence). CDR3 length: 13 residues. In DNA form, the CDR3 reads TGTGCCAGTAGTTCGGACCTGAACACTGAAGCTTTCTTT. It codes for CASSSDLNTEAFF.

This clonotype was counted a few times. CDR3 loop: CASSHRGNYYEQYF. CDR3 DNA sequence: TGCGCCAGCAGCCACAGGGGAAACTACTACGAGCAGTACTTC. The chain joins TRBV10-1 to TRBJ2-7, with 7 bases fitting TRBD1. This CDR3 contains 14 residues. CDR1 and CDR2 from the germline V gene are WNHNN and SYGVQD (reference sequence). Germline trimming cut 6 bases from V and 3 bases from J; bases unmatched to any gene: 8.

This chain uses TRBV20-1 with TRBJ2-3; 9 nucleotides match TRBD2. With 3 bases clipped from V and 0 bases from J, the junction kept 4 bases outside the gene matches. The V gene's germline CDR1 is DFQATT and CDR2 SNEGSKA (reference sequence). CDR3 length: 15 residues. In DNA, the CDR3 is TGCAGTGCTAGCCCCCTAGCGGGAAGCACAGATACGCAGTATTTT. This sequence encodes CSASPLAGSTDTQYF.

This clonotype was recorded many times. The V call is TRBV20-1, the J call TRBJ1-5; tentative D call: TRBD1 (6 bases). CDR3 size: 14 residues. CDR1 and CDR2 (germline): DFQATT, SNEGSKA (reference sequence). V was cut by 1 base and J by 5 bases, with 12 bases left in between. This CDR3 is CSARVGGRDQPQHF. The DNA for the CDR3 is TGCAGTGCTAGAGTAGGGGGGAGGGATCAGCCCCAGCATTTT.

This clonotype occurred many times. This chain uses TRBV2 with TRBJ2-6; 7 bases align to TRBD2. The CDR3 totals 17 residues. Germline CDR1 is SNHLY and CDR2 is FYNNEI. Trimming cost V 3 bases and J 2 bases; bases outside gene matches: 7. CDR3 sequence reads: CASSDLAGVPGANVLTF. The CDR3 bases are TGTGCCAGCAGTGATCTCGCGGGAGTCCCTGGGGCCAACGTCCTGACTTTC.

J is TRBJ2-2 and V is TRBV5-1; TRBD2 matches 11 bases. In germline, CDR1 is SGHRS, CDR2 YFSETQ. With 4 bases clipped from V and 7 bases from J, the junction kept 9 bases outside the gene matches. The CDR3 loop spans 16 amino acids. The CDR3 bases are TGCGCCAGCAGCCGTACTAGCGGGAGATCTGGCGGGGAGCTGTTTTTT. Encoded protein: CASSRTSGRSGGELFF.